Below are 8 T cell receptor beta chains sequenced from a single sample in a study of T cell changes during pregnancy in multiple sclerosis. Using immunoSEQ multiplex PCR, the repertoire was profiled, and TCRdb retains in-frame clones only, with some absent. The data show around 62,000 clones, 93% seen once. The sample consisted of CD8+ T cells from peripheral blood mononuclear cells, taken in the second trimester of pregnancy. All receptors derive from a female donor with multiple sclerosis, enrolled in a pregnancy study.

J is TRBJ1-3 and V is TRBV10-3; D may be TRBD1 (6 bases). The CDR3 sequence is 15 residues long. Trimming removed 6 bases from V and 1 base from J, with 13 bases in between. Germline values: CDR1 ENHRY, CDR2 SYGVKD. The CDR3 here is CAIRRTTGSGNTIYF. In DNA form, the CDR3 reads TGTGCCATCAGGCGCACGACAGGATCTGGAAACACCATATATTTT.

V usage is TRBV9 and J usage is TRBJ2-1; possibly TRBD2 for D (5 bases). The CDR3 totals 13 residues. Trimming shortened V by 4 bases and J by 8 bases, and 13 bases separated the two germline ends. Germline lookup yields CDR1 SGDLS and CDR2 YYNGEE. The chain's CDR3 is CASSSDSADEQFF. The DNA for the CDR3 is TGTGCCAGCAGCTCGGACTCCGCGGATGAGCAGTTCTTC.

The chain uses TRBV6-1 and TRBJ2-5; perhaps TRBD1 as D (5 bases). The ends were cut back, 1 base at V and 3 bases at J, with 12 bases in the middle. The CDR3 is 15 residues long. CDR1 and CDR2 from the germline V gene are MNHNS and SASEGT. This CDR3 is CASSEDRSTEETQYF. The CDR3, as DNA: TGTGCCAGCAGTGAAGATCGATCGACAGAAGAGACCCAGTACTTC.

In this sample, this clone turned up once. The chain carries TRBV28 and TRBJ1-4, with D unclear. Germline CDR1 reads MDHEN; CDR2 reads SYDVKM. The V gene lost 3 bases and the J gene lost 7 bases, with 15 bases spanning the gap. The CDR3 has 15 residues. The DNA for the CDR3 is TGTGCCAGCAGTTTGGGAGACCTAAAGGCTGAAAAACTGTTTTTT. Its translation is CASSLGDLKAEKLFF.

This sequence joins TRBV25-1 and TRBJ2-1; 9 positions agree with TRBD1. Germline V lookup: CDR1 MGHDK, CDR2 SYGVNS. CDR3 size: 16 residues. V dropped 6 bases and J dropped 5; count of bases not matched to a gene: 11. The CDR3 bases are TGTGCCAGCAGCCCCACAGGGGGCAGAGGGGACAATGAGCAGTTCTTC. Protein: CASSPTGGRGDNEQFF.

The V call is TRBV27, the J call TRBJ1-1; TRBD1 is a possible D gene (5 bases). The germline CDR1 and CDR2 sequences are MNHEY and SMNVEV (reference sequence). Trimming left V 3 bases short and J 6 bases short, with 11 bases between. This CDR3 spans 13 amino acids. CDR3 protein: CASSLGGVAEAFF. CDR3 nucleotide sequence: TGTGCCAGCAGTTTGGGGGGAGTAGCTGAAGCTTTCTTT.

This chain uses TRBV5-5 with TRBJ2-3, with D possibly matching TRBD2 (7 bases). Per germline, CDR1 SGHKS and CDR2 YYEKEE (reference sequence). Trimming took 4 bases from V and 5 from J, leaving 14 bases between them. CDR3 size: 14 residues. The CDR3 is CASSPRGGLDTQYF. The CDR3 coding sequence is TGTGCCAGCAGCCCTCGCGGGGGCCTAGATACGCAGTATTTT.

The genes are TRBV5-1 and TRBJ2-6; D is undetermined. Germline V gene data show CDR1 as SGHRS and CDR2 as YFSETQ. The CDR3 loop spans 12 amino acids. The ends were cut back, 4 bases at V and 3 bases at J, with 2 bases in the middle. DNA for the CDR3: TGCGCCAGCAGCCATGGGGCCAACGTCCTGACTTTC. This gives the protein CASSHGANVLTF.